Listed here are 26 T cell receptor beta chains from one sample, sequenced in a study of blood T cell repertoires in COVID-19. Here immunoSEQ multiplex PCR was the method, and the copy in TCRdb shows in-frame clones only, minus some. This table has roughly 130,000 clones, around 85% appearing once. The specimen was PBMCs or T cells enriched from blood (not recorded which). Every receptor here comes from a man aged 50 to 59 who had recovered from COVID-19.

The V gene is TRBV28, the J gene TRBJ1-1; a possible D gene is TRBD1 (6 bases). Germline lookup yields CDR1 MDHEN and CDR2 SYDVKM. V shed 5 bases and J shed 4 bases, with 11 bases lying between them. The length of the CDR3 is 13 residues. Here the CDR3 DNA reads TGTGCCAGCAGTGTACAGGGACCCACTGAAGCTTTCTTT. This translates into CASSVQGPTEAFF.

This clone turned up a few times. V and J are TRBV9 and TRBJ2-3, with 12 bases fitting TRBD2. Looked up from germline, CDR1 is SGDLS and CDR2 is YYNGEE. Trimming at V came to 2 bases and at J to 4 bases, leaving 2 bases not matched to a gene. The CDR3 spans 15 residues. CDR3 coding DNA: TGTGCCAGCAGCGTTTCTAGCGGGGGGGCAGATACGCAGTATTTT. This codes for CASSVSSGGADTQYF.

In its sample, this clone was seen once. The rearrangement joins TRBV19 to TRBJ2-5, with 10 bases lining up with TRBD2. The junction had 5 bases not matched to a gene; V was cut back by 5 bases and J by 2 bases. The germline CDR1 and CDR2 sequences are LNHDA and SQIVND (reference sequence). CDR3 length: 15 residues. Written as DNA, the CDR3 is TGTGCCAGTAGTCGCCTAGCGGGGGAACAAGAGACCCAGTACTTC. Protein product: CASSRLAGEQETQYF. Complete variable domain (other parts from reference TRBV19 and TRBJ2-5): DGGITQSPKYLFRKEGQNVTLSCEQNLNHDAMYWYRQDPGQGLRLIYYSQIVNDFQKGDIAEGYSVSREKKESFPLTVTSAQKNPTAFYLCASSRLAGEQETQYFGPGTRLLVL.

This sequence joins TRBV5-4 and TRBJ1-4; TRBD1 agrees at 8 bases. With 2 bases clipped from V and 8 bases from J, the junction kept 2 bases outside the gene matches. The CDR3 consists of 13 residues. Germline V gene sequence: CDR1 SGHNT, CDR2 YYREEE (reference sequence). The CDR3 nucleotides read TGTGCCAGCAGCTTACAGGGGGGGGAAAAACTGTTTTTT. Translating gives CASSLQGGEKLFF.

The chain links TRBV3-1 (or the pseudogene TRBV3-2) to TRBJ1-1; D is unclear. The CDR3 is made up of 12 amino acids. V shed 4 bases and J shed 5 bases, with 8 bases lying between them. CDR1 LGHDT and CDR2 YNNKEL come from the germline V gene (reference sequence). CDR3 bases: TGTGCCAGCAGCCCGAGAGGGACTGAAGCTTTCTTT. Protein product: CASSPRGTEAFF.

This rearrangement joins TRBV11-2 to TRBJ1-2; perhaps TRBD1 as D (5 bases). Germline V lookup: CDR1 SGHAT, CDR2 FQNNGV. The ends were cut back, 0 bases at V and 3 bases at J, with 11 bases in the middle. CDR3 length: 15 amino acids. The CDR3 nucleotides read TGTGCCAGCAGCTTAGATCGAGGCAGGGACTATGGCTACACCTTC. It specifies CASSLDRGRDYGYTF.

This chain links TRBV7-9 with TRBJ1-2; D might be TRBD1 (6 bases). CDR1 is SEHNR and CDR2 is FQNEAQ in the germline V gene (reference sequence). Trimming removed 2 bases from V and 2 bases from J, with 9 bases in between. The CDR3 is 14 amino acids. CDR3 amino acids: CASSLTTGNYGYTF. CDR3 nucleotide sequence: TGTGCCAGCAGCTTAACGACAGGAAACTATGGCTACACCTTC. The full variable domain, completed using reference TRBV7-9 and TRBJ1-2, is DTGVSQNPRHKITKRGQNVTFRCDPISEHNRLYWYRQTLGQGPEFLTYFQNEAQLEKSRLLSDRFSAERPKGSFSTLEIQRTEQGDSAMYLCASSLTTGNYGYTFGSGTRLTVV.

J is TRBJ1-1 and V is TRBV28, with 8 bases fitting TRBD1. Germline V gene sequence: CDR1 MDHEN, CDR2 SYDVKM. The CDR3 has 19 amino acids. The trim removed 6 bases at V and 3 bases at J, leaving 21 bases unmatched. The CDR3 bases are TGTGCCAGCAGCCCAACCCGGACAGGGCTAACAAGGAGGTACACTGAAGCTTTCTTT. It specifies CASSPTRTGLTRRYTEAFF.

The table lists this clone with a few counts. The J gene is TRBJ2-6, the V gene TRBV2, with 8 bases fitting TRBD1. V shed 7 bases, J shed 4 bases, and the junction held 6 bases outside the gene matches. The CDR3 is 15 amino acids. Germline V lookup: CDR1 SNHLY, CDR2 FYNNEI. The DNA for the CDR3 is TGTGCCAGCACCCGGGACAGGAGCGGGGCCAACGTCCTGACTTTC. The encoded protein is CASTRDRSGANVLTF. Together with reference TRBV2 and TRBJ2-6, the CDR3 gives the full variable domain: EPEVTQTPSHQVTQMGQEVILRCVPISNHLYFYWYRQILGQKVEFLVSFYNNEISEKSEIFDDQFSVERPDGSNFTLKIRSTKLEDSAMYFCASTRDRSGANVLTFGAGSRLTVL.

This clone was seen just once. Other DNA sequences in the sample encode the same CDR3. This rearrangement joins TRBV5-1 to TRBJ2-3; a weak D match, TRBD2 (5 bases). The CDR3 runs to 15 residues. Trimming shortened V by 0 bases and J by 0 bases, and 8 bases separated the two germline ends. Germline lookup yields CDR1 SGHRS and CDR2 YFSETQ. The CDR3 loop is CASSLEGGSTDTQYF. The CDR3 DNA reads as TGCGCCAGCAGCTTGGAAGGCGGGAGCACAGATACGCAGTATTTT.

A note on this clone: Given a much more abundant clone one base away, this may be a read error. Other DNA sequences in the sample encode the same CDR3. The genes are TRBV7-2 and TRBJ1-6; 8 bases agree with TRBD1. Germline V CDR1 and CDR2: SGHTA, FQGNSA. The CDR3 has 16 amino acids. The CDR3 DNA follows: TGTGCCAGCAGCGCCCTGACAGGGGCAGGTAATTCACCCCTCCATTTT. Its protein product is CASSALTGAGNSPLHF.

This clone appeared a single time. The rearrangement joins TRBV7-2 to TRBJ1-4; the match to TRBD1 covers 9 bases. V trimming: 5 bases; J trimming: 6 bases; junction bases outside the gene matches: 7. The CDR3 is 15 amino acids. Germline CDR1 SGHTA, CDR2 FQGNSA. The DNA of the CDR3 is TGTGCCAGCAGCCCAGGGACAGGGATTTATGAAAAACTGTTTTTT. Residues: CASSPGTGIYEKLFF.

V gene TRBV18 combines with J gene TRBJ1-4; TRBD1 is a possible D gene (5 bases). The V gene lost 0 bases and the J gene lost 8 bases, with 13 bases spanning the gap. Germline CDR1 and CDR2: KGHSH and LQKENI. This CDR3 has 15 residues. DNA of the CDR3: TGTGCCAGCTCACCACCGGGCAGGGAGGGCGAAAAACTGTTTTTT. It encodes CASSPPGREGEKLFF.

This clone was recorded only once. CDR3 protein: CASSPPGSSYEQYF. Here the CDR3 DNA reads TGTGCCAGCTCACCACCGGGGAGCAGCTACGAGCAGTACTTC. The chain is built from TRBV18 and TRBJ2-7; D is perhaps TRBD2 (5 bases). Per the germline V gene, CDR1 is KGHSH and CDR2 is LQKENI. Deletions cut 0 bases from V and 3 bases from J, with 9 bases between. The CDR3 length is 14 residues.

In DNA, the CDR3 is TGTGCCAGCAGCTCCATTGACAGGGATCAGCCCCAGCATTTT. This translates into CASSSIDRDQPQHF. The chain uses TRBV5-6 and TRBJ1-5, with 7 positions matching TRBD1. The CDR3 sequence is 14 residues long. Trimming took 3 bases from V and 5 from J; bases not matched to a gene: 5. Germline V gene sequence: CDR1 SGHDT, CDR2 YYEEEE.

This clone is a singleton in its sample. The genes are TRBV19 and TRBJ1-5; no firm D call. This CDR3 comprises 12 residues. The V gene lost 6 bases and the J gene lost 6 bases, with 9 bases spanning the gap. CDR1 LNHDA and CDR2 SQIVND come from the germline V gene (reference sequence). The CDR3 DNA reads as TGTGCCAGTAGCCTACAGACTCAGCCCCAGCATTTT. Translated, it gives CASSLQTQPQHF.

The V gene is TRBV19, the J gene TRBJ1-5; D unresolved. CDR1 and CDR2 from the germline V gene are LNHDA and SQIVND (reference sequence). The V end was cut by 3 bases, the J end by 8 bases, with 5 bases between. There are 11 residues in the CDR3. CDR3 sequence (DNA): TGTGCCAGTAGTATGGGAGAGCCCCAGCATTTT. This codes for CASSMGEPQHF.

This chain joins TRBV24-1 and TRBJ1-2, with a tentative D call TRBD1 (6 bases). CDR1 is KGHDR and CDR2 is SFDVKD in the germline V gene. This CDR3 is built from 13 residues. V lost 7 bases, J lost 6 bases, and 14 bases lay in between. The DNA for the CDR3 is TGTGCCACCAGGGCCTCAGGGGAAGATGGCTACACCTTC. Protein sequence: CATRASGEDGYTF.

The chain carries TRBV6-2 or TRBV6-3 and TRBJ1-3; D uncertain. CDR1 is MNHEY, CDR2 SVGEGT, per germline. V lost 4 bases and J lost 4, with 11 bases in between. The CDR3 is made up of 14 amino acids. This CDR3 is CASSSSGAGNTIYF. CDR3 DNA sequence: TGTGCCAGCAGTTCGTCGGGTGCCGGAAACACCATATATTTT.

The CDR3 protein is CASSFARTGYNSPLHF. The DNA for the CDR3 is TGTGCCAGCAGCTTTGCAAGGACAGGGTATAATTCACCCCTCCACTTT. This sequence joins TRBV11-3 and TRBJ1-6; TRBD1 agrees at 8 bases. The CDR3 spans 16 residues. Germline V gene lookup returns CDR1 SGHNT and CDR2 YENEEA. With V trimmed by 3 bases and J by 4 bases, 5 bases remained unmatched.

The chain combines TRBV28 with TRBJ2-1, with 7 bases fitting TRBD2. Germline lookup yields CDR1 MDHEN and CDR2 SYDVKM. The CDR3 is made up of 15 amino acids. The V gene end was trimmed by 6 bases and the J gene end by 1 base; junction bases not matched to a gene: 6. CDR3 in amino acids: CASSPPGGSYNEQFF. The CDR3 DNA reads TGTGCCAGCAGCCCCCCGGGGGGATCCTACAATGAGCAGTTCTTC. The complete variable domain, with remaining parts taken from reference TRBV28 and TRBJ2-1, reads DVKVTQSSRYLVKRTGEKVFLECVQDMDHENMFWYRQDPGLGLRLIYFSYDVKMKEKGDIPEGYSVSREKKERFSLILESASTNQTSMYLCASSPPGGSYNEQFFGPGTRLTVL.

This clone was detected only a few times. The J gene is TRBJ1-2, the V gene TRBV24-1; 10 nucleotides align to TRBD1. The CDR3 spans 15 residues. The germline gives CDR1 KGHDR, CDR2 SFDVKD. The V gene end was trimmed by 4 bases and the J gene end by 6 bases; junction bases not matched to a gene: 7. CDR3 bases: TGTGCCACCAGTGACCCTGGGACAGGGGAACATGGCTACACCTTC. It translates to CATSDPGTGEHGYTF.

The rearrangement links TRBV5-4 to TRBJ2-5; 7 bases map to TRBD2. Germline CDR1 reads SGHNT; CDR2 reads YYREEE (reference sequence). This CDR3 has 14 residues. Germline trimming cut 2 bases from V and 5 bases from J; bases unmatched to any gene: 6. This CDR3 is CASSLGLVKETQYF. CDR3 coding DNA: TGTGCCAGCAGCTTAGGACTAGTTAAGGAGACCCAGTACTTC.

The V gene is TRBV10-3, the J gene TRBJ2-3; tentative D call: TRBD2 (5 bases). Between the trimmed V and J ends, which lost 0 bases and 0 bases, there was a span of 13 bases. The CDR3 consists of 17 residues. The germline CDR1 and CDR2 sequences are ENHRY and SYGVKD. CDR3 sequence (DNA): TGTGCCATCAGTGAGTCGAGCGGAAGGCCTAGCACAGATACGCAGTATTTT. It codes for CAISESSGRPSTDTQYF.

CDR3: CAWRRTDYGYTF. The CDR3 DNA follows: TGTGCCTGGAGGCGGACAGACTATGGCTACACCTTC. The V and J genes are TRBV30 and TRBJ1-2, with D possibly TRBD1 on 6 matching bases. Trimming pared 3 bases from V and 3 bases from J, leaving 8 bases between. Germline CDR1 reads GTSNPN; CDR2 reads SVGIG (reference sequence). CDR3 length: 12 amino acids.

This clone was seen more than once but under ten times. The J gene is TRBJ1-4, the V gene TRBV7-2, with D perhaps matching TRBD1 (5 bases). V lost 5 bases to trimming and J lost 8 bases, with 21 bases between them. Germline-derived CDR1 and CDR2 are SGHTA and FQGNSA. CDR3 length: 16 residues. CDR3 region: CASSTWGGTYSEKLFF. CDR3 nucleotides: TGTGCCAGCAGCACGTGGGGCGGGACCTACTCAGAAAAACTGTTTTTT.